The T cell receptor (beta chain) under discussion was sequenced for a study of cytomegalovirus exposure and HLA in healthy donors. Study-level background: Of the donors genotyped, approximately 430 in all, about 80% fell in the Caucasian-associated ancestry cluster.

The CDR3 length is 14 residues. Germline-derived CDR1 and CDR2 are SGHNT and YYREEE (reference sequence). Deletions cut 0 bases from V and 4 bases from J, with 7 bases between. Study observations and caveats: The likely origin of a cluster of highly shared sequence variants was a sequencing artifact.

Concerning this clone: Its matching antigen is unknown.

PCR amplification relied on 60 Vbeta primers (plus 13 Jbeta primers). Assay used: immunoSEQ multiplex PCR; TCRdb lists only in-frame clones, some missing. The repertoire includes approximately 140,000 clones, around 75% of them detected once, and 3% to 3.5% sits in the top ten. The V and J genes are TRBV5-4 and TRBJ2-2; possible D gene TRBD1, 5 bases. The clonotype comes from a man between 35 and 55 years old in good health and CMV-seronegative. Sequenced sample: PBMCs. The CDR3 sequence is CASSLEQGTGELFF. CDR3 bases: TGTGCCAGCAGCTTGGAGCAGGGCACCGGGGAGCTGTTTTTT.